This T cell receptor (beta chain) comes out of a study of blood T cell repertoires in COVID-19. Using immunoSEQ multiplex PCR, the repertoire was profiled, and TCRdb retains in-frame clones only, with some absent. The table lists fewer than 700,000 clones, 70% to 90% of them singletons. The CDR3 contains 15 residues. With V trimmed by 1 base and J by 5 bases, 4 bases remained unmatched. CDR1 LNHDA and CDR2 SQIVND come from the germline V gene (reference sequence). Seattle patients were enrolled during active infection and followed longitudinally. The source of this sequence is a woman aged 45 to 65 with COVID-19, enrolled during active disease. The chain combines TRBV19 with TRBJ2-1, with TRBD2 matching over 8 bases. Sequenced input: peripheral blood. The CDR3 spells CASSIARGAHNEQFF. The CDR3 DNA reads TGTGCCAGTAGTATAGCGCGGGGGGCCCACAATGAGCAGTTCTTC. The whole variable domain, remainder taken from reference TRBV19 and TRBJ2-1, is DGGITQSPKYLFRKEGQNVTLSCEQNLNHDAMYWYRQDPGQGLRLIYYSQIVNDFQKGDIAEGYSVSREKKESFPLTVTSAQKNPTAFYLCASSIARGAHNEQFFGPGTRLTVL.